These T cell receptor beta chains were read from a single sample in a study of naive and memory T cell subsets. TCRdb re-analysed the UMI-ligation and nested PCR reads in MiXCR, keeping a single row per CDR3 protein. The sample includes 98,000 or so distinct CDR3 sequences, around 11% of them seen just once. The sequenced sample consisted of naive CD4+ T cells from blood. The receptors here all came from a human donor in good health. Both conserved end residues are part of each CDR3. D genes are given only for firm matches. Some rows mark clone size as missing; the rest say once, few, many or name a class of expanded clone.

>.|TRBV6-6|TRBJ1-2|.
TGTGCCAGCACCTTGAGGGATCCCTCCTATGGCTACACCTTC
CASTLRDPSYGYTF
>.|TRBV7-9|TRBJ2-5|.
TGTGCCAGCAGCTTTTACAGCTATCAGGAGACCCAGTACTTC
CASSFYSYQETQYF
>.|TRBV30|TRBJ1-3|.
TGTGCCTGGGGTCAGGACCCCCCTGGAAACACCATATATTTT
CAWGQDPPGNTIYF
>TRBD2|TRBV19|TRBJ2-1|few
TGTGCCAGTAGTATAGCGGGAGGTGGGAATGAGCAGTTCTTC
CASSIAGGGNEQFF
>.|TRBV18|TRBJ2-3|.
TGTGCCAGCTCACCGCTACTTGGAGCGGTTGGAACAGATACGCAGTATTTT
CASSPLLGAVGTDTQYF
>TRBD1|TRBV27|TRBJ2-3|few
TGTGCCAGCAGTTTAGCCACCGGACAGGTTGCGCAGTATTTT
CASSLATGQVAQYF
>.|TRBV11-3|TRBJ2-5|.
TGTGCCAGCAGCTTAGTATGGGCTAGCTCGAAGACCCAGTACTTC
CASSLVWASSKTQYF
>TRBD1|TRBV4-3|TRBJ1-1|.
TGCGCCAGCAGCCAAGCCGGGACAGGTGGGACTGAAGCTTTCTTT
CASSQAGTGGTEAFF
>.|TRBV5-1|TRBJ2-3|few
TGCGCCAGCAGCGCTGGACTGGATACGCAGTATTTT
CASSAGLDTQYF
>.|TRBV10-2|TRBJ1-1|few
TGCGCCAGCAGTGAAGCGAGCCTCACTGAAGCTTTCTTT
CASSEASLTEAFF
>TRBD2|TRBV12-3/TRBV12-4|TRBJ2-3|.
TGTGCCAGCAGTACGACTAGCGGGAGGACAGATACGCAGTATTTT
CASSTTSGRTDTQYF